Listed below are T cell receptor beta chains from one sample, sequenced in a study of siplizumab effects on memory and regulatory T cells. Here immunoSEQ multiplex PCR was the method, and the copy in TCRdb shows in-frame clones only, minus some. This sample has 100,000 or so clones, with 91% found just once. The sample taken for sequencing was CD4+ T cells sorted from blood. These receptors all stem from a human donor in good health. CDR3s include the opening cysteine and the closing phenylalanine or tryptophan. D genes are given only for firm matches. Where a row states a size, it is once, few, many or the class of an expanded clone; other rows omit it.

clone size	D gene	V gene	J gene	CDR3 DNA	CDR3 protein
-	TRBD2	TRBV5-4	TRBJ2-1	TGTGCCAGCAGCTTGGGACTAGCGGGGGTAGATGAGCAGTTCTTC	CASSLGLAGVDEQFF
-	TRBD2	TRBV6-6	TRBJ2-3	TGTGCCAGCAGTTTTAGCGGGGGGGCAGATACGCAGTATTTT	CASSFSGGADTQYF
-	TRBD2	TRBV10-3	TRBJ2-1	TGTGCCATCACCCCCGCGGGGGTCTACAATGAGCAGTTCTTC	CAITPAGVYNEQFF
-	-	TRBV6-1	TRBJ2-3	TGTGCCAGCAGTGCTTTTGGGGATACGCAGTATTTT	CASSAFGDTQYF
-	-	TRBV6-1	TRBJ2-3	TGTGCCAGCAGTGAATTCGGGGCAGAGGTATATACGCAGTATTTT	CASSEFGAEVYTQYF
-	TRBD2	TRBV9	TRBJ2-3	TGTGCCAGCAGCGTAGATGTAGCGGGGGCCCTGCCTAAGAGCACAGATACGCAGTATTTT	CASSVDVAGALPKSTDTQYF
-	-	TRBV5-4	TRBJ2-5	TGTGCCACGTCCGGAGGTGGCAGGGAACAAGAGACCCAGTACTTC	CATSGGGREQETQYF
few	TRBD1	TRBV19	TRBJ2-2	TGTGCCAGTAGAGCCGACAGGGTAAAGACCGGGGAGCTGTTTTTT	CASRADRVKTGELFF
few	-	TRBV14	TRBJ1-6	TGTGCCAGCAGCCAATCCCCTACAGGCTCCTATAATTCACCCCTCCACTTT	CASSQSPTGSYNSPLHF
few	-	TRBV10-1	TRBJ1-1	TGCGCCAGCAGTAGTCGCAGAGGGTCTGAAGCTTTCTTT	CASSSRRGSEAFF
-	TRBD2	TRBV2	TRBJ2-1	TGTGCCAGCAGTGGAGAACTAGCGGGGGGGAGCTCCTACAATGAGCAGTTCTTC	CASSGELAGGSSYNEQFF
-	TRBD1	TRBV19	TRBJ1-2	TGTGCCAGTAGTGGCCGGGGGACAGGGCATTACTATGGCTACACCTTC	CASSGRGTGHYYGYTF
-	-	TRBV5-6	TRBJ1-1	TGTGCCAGCAGCTGGGACCGAAACACTGAAGCTTTCTTT	CASSWDRNTEAFF
-	-	TRBV11-1	TRBJ2-3	TGTGCCAGCAGCTTCGGTCTAGCGAACGCAGATACGCAGTATTTT	CASSFGLANADTQYF
-	-	TRBV7-2	TRBJ1-3	TGTGCCAGCAGCTTTGAGTCCTCTGGAAACACCATATATTTT	CASSFESSGNTIYF
-	TRBD1	TRBV6-5	TRBJ2-4	TGTGCCAGCACCAAACCGGGACAGGGGAACATTCAGTACTTC	CASTKPGQGNIQYF
few	-	TRBV6-6	TRBJ2-2	TGTGCCAGCAGTTATCACACCGGGGAGCTGTTTTTT	CASSYHTGELFF
-	-	TRBV2	TRBJ2-5	TGTGCCAGCGGGGGGTGGCAAGAGACCCAGTACTTC	CASGGWQETQYF
-	-	TRBV7-2	TRBJ2-5	TGTGCCAGCAGCGAAGTATTCCAGCAAGAGACCCAGTACTTC	CASSEVFQQETQYF
once	-	TRBV10-1	TRBJ1-6	TGCGCCAGCCCCGGGGCGCGCTCCTATAATTCACCCCTCCACTTT	CASPGARSYNSPLHF
few	TRBD1	TRBV9	TRBJ2-1	TGTGCCAGCAGCGGAGACAGGGGCAGATACAATGAGCAGTTCTTC	CASSGDRGRYNEQFF
few	TRBD1	TRBV28	TRBJ2-7	TGTGCCAGCAGTTCCGGGACAGGGGTGTACGAGCAGTACTTC	CASSSGTGVYEQYF
-	TRBD2	TRBV5-4	TRBJ2-7	TGTGCCAGCAGCGAACGGGGGGGCGGATACGAGCAGTACTTC	CASSERGGGYEQYF
-	-	TRBV5-1	TRBJ2-7	TGCGCCAGCAGGGAGTCCTACGAGCAGTACTTC	CASRESYEQYF
-	-	TRBV12-2	TRBJ2-4	TGTGCAAGTCGCAAAGGACAGGGCATTCAGTACTTC	CASRKGQGIQYF
-	-	TRBV5-4	TRBJ1-2	TGTGCCAGCAGCTTGGACAGGAAGGACTATGGCTACACCTTC	CASSLDRKDYGYTF
-	-	TRBV14	TRBJ2-1	TGTGCCAGCAGCCAAGATCGGGGAATTGAGCAGTTCTTC	CASSQDRGIEQFF
-	TRBD2	TRBV14	TRBJ2-5	TGTGCCAGCAGGAACAGCGGGGGGGCCTGGGAGACCCAGTACTTC	CASRNSGGAWETQYF
-	TRBD2	TRBV7-7	TRBJ2-5	TGTGCCAGCAGCTTAGGCTCTAGCGGGGCCCAAGAGACCCAGTACTTC	CASSLGSSGAQETQYF
-	-	TRBV28	TRBJ1-2	TGTGCCAGCAGCCCCGACGGAGGGTCAGGCTATGGCTACACCTTC	CASSPDGGSGYGYTF
once	TRBD1	TRBV12-5	TRBJ2-3	TGTGCTAGTGGTTTGGGGACAGGGGGGGATACGCAGTATTTT	CASGLGTGGDTQYF
-	-	TRBV11-2	TRBJ2-7	TGTGCCAGCAGCTTCCCCGGCCTCTACGAGCAGTACTTC	CASSFPGLYEQYF
-	-	TRBV4-1	TRBJ1-6	TGCGCCACGGCCGAAGAGGGGACTAACAATTCACCCCTCCACTTT	CATAEEGTNNSPLHF
-	-	TRBV19	TRBJ1-5	TGTGCCAGTAGTAAAGTTCAAGACGGCAATCAGCCCCAGCATTTT	CASSKVQDGNQPQHF
-	-	TRBV5-1	TRBJ2-3	TGCGCCAGCCACGACCCCAGTGGCACAGATACGCAGTATTTT	CASHDPSGTDTQYF
-	-	TRBV7-9	TRBJ1-3	TGTGCCAGCAGCTTAGAGACATTTGGAAACACCATATATTTT	CASSLETFGNTIYF
-	-	TRBV5-4	TRBJ2-7	TGTGCCAGCAGCCACATGGGGACCGAGGATATATCGCAGTACTTC	CASSHMGTEDISQYF
-	TRBD1	TRBV28	TRBJ1-1	TGTGCCAGCAGTGGACAGGCGAGTACTGAAGCTTTCTTT	CASSGQASTEAFF
-	-	TRBV14	TRBJ1-6	TGTGCCAGCAGCCCAGACCTCCCTTCTGTCAAAAATTCACCCCTCCACTTT	CASSPDLPSVKNSPLHF
-	TRBD2	TRBV7-9	TRBJ2-5	TGTGCCAGCAGCTTAGCCGGACTAGCGGGGACCCAGTACTTC	CASSLAGLAGTQYF
-	-	TRBV4-3	TRBJ1-2	TGCGCCAGCAGCCAAGAGGGACTCATGTGGGATGGCTACACCTTC	CASSQEGLMWDGYTF
once	-	TRBV21-1	TRBJ2-4	TGTGCCAGCAGCAGGGCGGGACTAGCCAAAAACATTCAGTACTTC	CASSRAGLAKNIQYF
few	TRBD1	TRBV7-2	TRBJ1-2	TGTGCCAGCAGCACCAGGGGGCGTGGCTACACCTTC	CASSTRGRGYTF
-	-	TRBV5-5	TRBJ1-2	TGTGCCAGCAGCCCGGGACCACAGATTAACTATGGCTACACCTTC	CASSPGPQINYGYTF
-	TRBD1	TRBV28	TRBJ1-3	TGTGCCAGCAGTGGGACAGGGCGAAACACCATATATTTT	CASSGTGRNTIYF
-	-	TRBV28	TRBJ2-7	TGTGCCAGCAGCTACATCGACAGGAGCTCATCCTACGAGCAGTACTTC	CASSYIDRSSSYEQYF
-	TRBD2	TRBV7-2	TRBJ2-3	TGTGCCAGCAGCTCACTAGCGGGGGCCACAGATACGCAGTATTTT	CASSSLAGATDTQYF
-	-	TRBV30	TRBJ1-4	TGTGCCTGGAGTGTACAAAATGAAAAACTGTTTTTT	CAWSVQNEKLFF
-	-	TRBV20-1	TRBJ2-1	TGCAGTGCTCAGGGGATTAATGAGCAGTTCTTC	CSAQGINEQFF
-	-	TRBV5-1	TRBJ2-3	TGCGCCAGCACGGACCGGGACCCACCGGCAGATACGCAGTATTTT	CASTDRDPPADTQYF
once	TRBD2	TRBV11-2	TRBJ2-1	TGTGCCAGCAGCTTAACTCAGGCTAGCGGGGGGGCCTACAATGAGCAGTTCTTC	CASSLTQASGGAYNEQFF
-	-	TRBV4-1	TRBJ1-3	TGCGCCAGCAGCCAGCCGACAGGAAGCTCTGGAAACACCATATATTTT	CASSQPTGSSGNTIYF
-	-	TRBV18	TRBJ1-5	TGTGCCAGCTCACCGGTCACAGGGAGAATCTTGGCCCAGCATTTT	CASSPVTGRILAQHF
-	TRBD2	TRBV2	TRBJ2-7	TGTGCCAGCAGTGAAGTGGGGGGGTCTTCCCTCTACGAGCAGTACTTC	CASSEVGGSSLYEQYF